This TCR beta chain was identified in a study of T-cell memory formation after mild COVID-19. Study-level background: Largely donor-specific TCR clusters were found.

Points from the study as a whole: The main location of contracting CD4+ clones was CM and EM, and that of contracting CD8+ clones was EMRA. Clones shrinking between day 15 and 85 showed a balanced CD4/CD8 split, and those that grew later tilted toward CD4+.

Comments on this clonotype: Its antigen is currently unknown.

From 5'RACE with constant-segment primers came TCR alpha and TCR beta cDNA libraries that carried sample barcodes and UMIs. TCRdb ran MiXCR on the 5' RACE reads and lists one entry per CDR3 protein. Of about 390,000 distinct CDR3 sequences listed, roughly 21% are singletons. Germline assignment: CDR1 SEHNR and CDR2 FQNEAQ (reference sequence). The ends lost 4 bases at V and 6 bases at J; junction bases unmatched: 10. This CDR3 is built from 15 residues. The specimen was PBMCs or a T cell subset sorted from them (not recorded which). The chain combines TRBV7-9 with TRBJ1-1; 8 bases agree with TRBD1. The source is an adult woman who had mild COVID-19 (a few samples of this study predate the infection). Cell type and time point are not known. The CDR3 DNA sequence: TGTGCCAGCAGCTCGCTGACAGGGGCTCGGGCTGAAGCTTTCTTT. Its protein product is CASSSLTGARAEAFF.